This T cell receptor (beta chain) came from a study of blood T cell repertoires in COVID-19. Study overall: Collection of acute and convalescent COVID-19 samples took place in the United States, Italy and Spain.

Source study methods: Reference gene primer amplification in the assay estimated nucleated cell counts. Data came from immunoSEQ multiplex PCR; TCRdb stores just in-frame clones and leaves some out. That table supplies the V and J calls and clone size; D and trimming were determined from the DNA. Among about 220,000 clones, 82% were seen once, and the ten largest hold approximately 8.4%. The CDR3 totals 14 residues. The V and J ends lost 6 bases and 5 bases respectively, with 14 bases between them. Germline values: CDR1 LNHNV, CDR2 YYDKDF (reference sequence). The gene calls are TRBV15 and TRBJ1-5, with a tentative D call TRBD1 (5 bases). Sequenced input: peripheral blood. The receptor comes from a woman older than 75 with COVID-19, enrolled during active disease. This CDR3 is CATSGTLRDQPQHF. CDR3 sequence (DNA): TGTGCCACCAGTGGGACTTTGAGGGATCAGCCCCAGCATTTT.